This T cell receptor beta chain was captured by sequencing in a study of T cell responses to AZD1222 COVID-19 vaccine. General study points: Unmutated variant regions reportedly attract nearly half of all spike-specific TCRs.

Clones were read by immunoSEQ multiplex PCR, and TCRdb kept only the in-frame ones, dropping some. Found here are about 180,000 clones, around 90% of them singletons; the top ten hold more than 1.5%. This clone was seen a single time. Its antigen is unknown. The source material was peripheral blood, sampled 28 days after the second AZD1222 dose. The clonotype comes from an adult who received the AZD1222 COVID-19 vaccine.

This CDR3 is CASSVNRGAGELFF. The DNA of the CDR3 is TGTGCCAGCAGCGTAAACAGGGGAGCCGGGGAGCTGTTTTTT. The gene calls are TRBV7-9 and TRBJ2-2; 7 positions match TRBD1. The CDR3 extends over 14 amino acids. Trimming cost V 5 bases and J 6 bases; bases outside gene matches: 6. CDR1 and CDR2 from the germline V gene are SEHNR and FQNEAQ (reference sequence).